The next 20 T cell receptor beta chains were all read from a single sample in a study of T cells in Graves' hyperthyroidism and ophthalmopathy. It was RNA transcripts that yielded the amplified TCR beta CDR3 regions. The HTBI primer set was used in a first-round RT-PCR of the TCR CDR3. MiXCR, run by TCRdb on the multiplex PCR reads, gives a single entry per CDR3 protein. Here the sample spans around 99,000 distinct CDR3 sequences, roughly 15% being singletons. Sequencing was carried out using blood. The receptors derive from a woman aged 45-60 years with Graves' hyperthyroidism.

This clonotype was counted ten times or more. The chain joins TRBV19 to TRBJ2-3; D is unresolved. V dropped 10 bases and J dropped 3 bases, with 20 bases sitting between them. The germline CDR1 and CDR2 sequences are LNHDA and SQIVND (reference sequence). This CDR3 has 15 amino acids. The CDR3 protein is CATQLQASRTDTQYF. CDR3 coding DNA: TGTGCCACCCAACTCCAGGCTAGTCGAACAGATACGCAGTATTTT.

The table lists this clonotype with a few counts. The chain has TRBV7-3 and TRBJ2-1; TRBD1 might be the D (7 bases). Germline values: CDR1 SGHTA, CDR2 FQGTGA. V shed 3 bases and J shed 3 bases, with 15 bases lying between them. The CDR3 has 16 amino acids. The CDR3 sequence: CASSFEGGTDYNEQFF. CDR3 DNA sequence: TGTGCCAGCAGCTTCGAAGGAGGGACAGACTACAATGAGCAGTTCTTC.

This chain uses TRBV19 with TRBJ2-3; 12 bases match TRBD1. J gave up 2 bases and V 4 bases, and 7 bases lay outside the gene matches. Per germline, CDR1 LNHDA and CDR2 SQIVND (reference sequence). There are 17 residues in the CDR3. CDR3 region: CASSNWDRGLNTDTQYF. The CDR3 DNA reads as TGTGCCAGTAGTAACTGGGACAGGGGGCTTAACACAGATACGCAGTATTTT.

This clonotype appeared many times. V gene TRBV20-1 combines with J gene TRBJ1-6; maybe TRBD1 (5 bases). The germline CDR1 and CDR2 sequences are DFQATT and SNEGSKA (reference sequence). The CDR3 sequence is 15 residues long. V shed 2 bases and J shed 6 bases, with 14 bases lying between them. Written as DNA, the CDR3 is TGCAGTGCTAGATCAACAGGCAGTGCTAATTCACCCCTCCACTTT. Translated, it gives CSARSTGSANSPLHF.

Many counts were recorded for this clonotype. This chain joins TRBV20-1 and TRBJ2-3, with 8 positions matching TRBD2. CDR3 length equals 15 residues. CDR1 DFQATT and CDR2 SNEGSKA come from the germline V gene (reference sequence). The V and J ends lost 0 bases and 7 bases, in that order; junction bases with no gene match: 9. The CDR3, as DNA: TGCAGTGCTAGAGACGCCACTAGCGGAACTTATACGCAGTATTTT. Protein sequence: CSARDATSGTYTQYF.

This clonotype was detected ten times or more. The chain employs TRBV2 and TRBJ2-1; 7 bases align to TRBD2. Germline V gene sequence: CDR1 SNHLY, CDR2 FYNNEI. The CDR3 covers 15 residues. The chain's CDR3 is CAPAIRREVHNEQFF. In nucleotides, the CDR3 is TGTGCACCAGCAATACGACGGGAGGTACACAATGAGCAGTTCTTC.

This chain joins TRBV6-1 and TRBJ2-5; 10 bases align to TRBD2. Trimming at V came to 4 bases and at J to 5 bases, leaving 4 bases not matched to a gene. The germline V gene encodes CDR1 MNHNS and CDR2 SASEGT. The CDR3 is 14 amino acids. The CDR3 DNA reads TGTGCCAGCAGTGGACTAGCGGGCTCTGAGACCCAGTACTTC. Its protein product is CASSGLAGSETQYF.

The J gene is TRBJ2-5, the V gene TRBV25-1; 7 nucleotides line up with TRBD1. With 2 bases clipped from V and 2 bases from J, the junction kept 2 bases outside the gene matches. Germline CDR1 and CDR2: MGHDK and SYGVNS. The CDR3 is 14 amino acids. CDR3 amino acids: CASSEMGQQETQYF. DNA for the CDR3: TGTGCCAGCAGTGAAATGGGACAGCAAGAGACCCAGTACTTC.

There are many counts of this clonotype. V usage is TRBV3-1 and J usage is TRBJ2-5, with D uncertain. This CDR3 has 14 amino acids. The ends were cut back, 1 base at V and 4 bases at J, with 10 bases in the middle. Germline V CDR1 and CDR2: LGHDT, YNNKEL (reference sequence). The CDR3 loop is CASSQGSSGETQYF. CDR3 coding DNA: TGTGCCAGCAGCCAAGGAAGTAGTGGAGAGACCCAGTACTTC.

Ten or more counts support this clonotype. A much larger clone differs by one base, so this may be a read error. The chain couples TRBV2 to TRBJ2-7; no clear D. The CDR3 is 12 residues long. Trimming took 6 bases from V and 0 from J, leaving 6 bases between them. The germline CDR1 and CDR2 sequences are SNHLY and FYNNEI. CDR3 residues: CASSRSSYEQYF. CDR3 DNA sequence: TGTGCCAGCAGCCGGAGCTCCTACGAGCAGTACTTC.

There are many counts of this clonotype. The chain carries TRBV7-9 and TRBJ1-2, with D perhaps matching TRBD1 (5 bases). Trimming stripped 2 bases from V and 8 bases from J, with 18 bases between. CDR3 length equals 15 residues. The germline gives CDR1 SEHNR, CDR2 FQNEAQ (reference sequence). Here the CDR3 reads CASSLTQGAPGGYTF. CDR3 nucleotides: TGTGCCAGCAGCTTAACCCAAGGGGCCCCAGGGGGCTACACCTTC.

This clonotype has ten or more counts. The chain combines TRBV28 with TRBJ1-1; D gene uncertain. CDR3 length equals 13 residues. V was cut by 4 bases and J by 11 bases, with 17 bases left in between. Looked up from germline, CDR1 is MDHEN and CDR2 is SYDVKM. CDR3 sequence: CASSSPPQSYAFF. The CDR3 DNA sequence: TGTGCCAGCAGTTCACCCCCCCAGTCTTACGCTTTCTTT.

This clonotype was recorded many times. V and J are TRBV5-1 and TRBJ2-2; D is possibly TRBD2 (5 bases). V was shortened by 3 bases and J by 2 bases, with 14 bases between the two germline ends. Germline loops: CDR1 SGHRS, CDR2 YFSETQ. The CDR3 extends over 16 amino acids. The CDR3 region is CASSWAPTGNTGELFF. The CDR3 nucleotides read TGCGCCAGCAGCTGGGCCCCGACGGGAAACACCGGGGAGCTGTTTTTT. Full variable domain (outside the CDR3, taken from reference TRBV5-1 and TRBJ2-2): KAGVTQTPRYLIKTRGQQVTLSCSPISGHRSVSWYQQTPGQGLQFLFEYFSETQRNKGNFPGRFSGRQFSNSRSEMNVSTLELGDSALYLCASSWAPTGNTGELFFGEGSRLTVL.

This clonotype has ten or more counts. The chain uses TRBV12-3 or TRBV12-4 and TRBJ2-1; tentatively, D is TRBD1 (6 bases). This CDR3 is built from 17 residues. V gave up 5 bases and J gave up 2 bases, with 19 bases separating them. CDR3 sequence: CASSPGGGSAPYNEQFF. The DNA of the CDR3 is TGTGCCAGCAGTCCCGGTGGGGGCAGTGCCCCCTACAATGAGCAGTTCTTC.

There are a few counts of this clonotype. The rearrangement links TRBV19 to TRBJ1-1; D is uncertain. The ends were cut back, 3 bases at V and 4 bases at J, with 9 bases in the middle. The CDR3 spans 13 residues. Germline V gives CDR1 LNHDA, CDR2 SQIVND (reference sequence). As DNA, the CDR3 is TGTGCCAGTAGTATGAACAGAGGCACTGAAGCTTTCTTT. Its protein is CASSMNRGTEAFF.

This clonotype was counted ten times or more. The chain employs TRBV5-1 and TRBJ2-1, with 7 bases that match TRBD2. V lost 6 bases to trimming and J lost 9 bases; unmatched junction nucleotides: 12. Germline CDR1 SGHRS, CDR2 YFSETQ. CDR3 length equals 14 residues. CDR3 sequence: CASTWGQERGEQFF. The CDR3 DNA sequence: TGCGCCAGCACCTGGGGCCAAGAGCGGGGTGAGCAGTTCTTC.

This rearrangement joins TRBV11-2 to TRBJ1-4; TRBD1 aligns across 7 bases. Per the germline V gene, CDR1 is SGHAT and CDR2 is FQNNGV. J lost 4 bases, V lost 4 bases, and 6 bases had no gene match. CDR3 length: 15 residues. CDR3 DNA sequence: TGTGCCAGCAGCTGGACGGGACAGAATAATGAAAAACTGTTTTTT. It yields the protein CASSWTGQNNEKLFF.

This clonotype was counted many times. V and J are TRBV11-2 and TRBJ1-2, with D possibly being TRBD1 (5 bases). The CDR3 runs 14 residues. CDR1 and CDR2 (germline): SGHAT, FQNNGV. The V gene lost 0 bases and the J gene lost 7 bases, with 12 bases spanning the gap. This CDR3 is CASSLDGGGLGYTF. The CDR3 nucleotides are TGTGCCAGCAGCTTAGATGGGGGGGGACTTGGCTACACCTTC.

This chain uses TRBV5-5 with TRBJ2-7; 9 bases are a match to TRBD2. CDR3 length equals 15 residues. CDR1 SGHKS and CDR2 YYEKEE come from the germline V gene (reference sequence). The V and J ends lost 5 bases and 1 base, in that order; junction bases with no gene match: 7. This chain's CDR3 is CASRWDTSGSYEQYF. The CDR3 region has the DNA TGTGCCAGCAGGTGGGATACTAGCGGGTCCTACGAGCAGTACTTC.

This clonotype was picked up many times. The chain recombines TRBV6-6 with TRBJ2-1; weak D call: TRBD2 (5 bases). The length of the CDR3 is 15 residues. V was pared by 0 bases and J by 7 bases, with 13 bases between. The V gene's germline CDR1 is MNHNY and CDR2 SVGAGI (reference sequence). This CDR3 reads CASSYSGVRRNEQFF. In nucleotides, the CDR3 is TGTGCCAGCAGTTACTCGGGAGTAAGGAGGAATGAGCAGTTCTTC.